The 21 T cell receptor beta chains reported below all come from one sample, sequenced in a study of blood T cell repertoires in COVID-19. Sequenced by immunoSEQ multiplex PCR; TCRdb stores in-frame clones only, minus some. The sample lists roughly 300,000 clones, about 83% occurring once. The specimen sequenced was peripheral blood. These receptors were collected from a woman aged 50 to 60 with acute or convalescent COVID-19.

The CDR3 DNA is TGTGCCAGCTCACCACCGTCGAGGTCCGGAGGCTACACCTTC. Translation: CASSPPSRSGGYTF. The gene calls are TRBV18 and TRBJ1-2; D uncertain. Germline loops: CDR1 KGHSH, CDR2 LQKENI. The CDR3 has 14 residues. V gave up 0 bases and J gave up 8 bases, with 13 bases separating them.

CDR3 in DNA: TGTGCCAGCACTCGTAGCGGGGGGGCGAATGAGCAGTTCTTC. Its translation: CASTRSGGANEQFF. This sequence joins TRBV6-5 and TRBJ2-1; 11 bases align to TRBD2. V lost 7 bases to trimming and J lost 7 bases; unmatched junction nucleotides: 6. Per germline, CDR1 MNHEY and CDR2 SVGAGI. The CDR3 covers 14 residues.

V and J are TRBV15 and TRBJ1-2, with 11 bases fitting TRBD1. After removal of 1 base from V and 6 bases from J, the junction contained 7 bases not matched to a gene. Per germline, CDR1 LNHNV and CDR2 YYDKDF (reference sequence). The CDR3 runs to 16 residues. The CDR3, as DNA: TGTGCCACCAGCAGAGCTTCCGGGACAGGGGGGGATGGCTACACCTTC. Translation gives CATSRASGTGGDGYTF.

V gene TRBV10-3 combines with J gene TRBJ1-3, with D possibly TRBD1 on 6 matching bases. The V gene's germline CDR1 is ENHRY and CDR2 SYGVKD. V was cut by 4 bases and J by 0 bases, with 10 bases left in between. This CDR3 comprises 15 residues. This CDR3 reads CAISGTGSSGNTIYF. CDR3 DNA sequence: TGTGCCATCAGTGGAACAGGGAGCTCTGGAAACACCATATATTTT.

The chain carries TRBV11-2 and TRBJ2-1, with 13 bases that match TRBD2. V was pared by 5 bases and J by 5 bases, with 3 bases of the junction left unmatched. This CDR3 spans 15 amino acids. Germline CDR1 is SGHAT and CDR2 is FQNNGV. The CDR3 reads CASSQGLAGDNEQFF. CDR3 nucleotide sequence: TGTGCCAGCAGCCAAGGACTAGCGGGAGACAATGAGCAGTTCTTC.

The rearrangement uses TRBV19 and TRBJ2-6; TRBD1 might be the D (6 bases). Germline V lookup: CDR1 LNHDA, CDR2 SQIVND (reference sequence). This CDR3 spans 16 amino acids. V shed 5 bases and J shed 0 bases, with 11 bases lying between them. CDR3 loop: CASSRTADSGANVLTF. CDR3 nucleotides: TGTGCCAGTAGTCGGACAGCGGACTCTGGGGCCAACGTCCTGACTTTC. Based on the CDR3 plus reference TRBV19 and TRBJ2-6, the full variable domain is DGGITQSPKYLFRKEGQNVTLSCEQNLNHDAMYWYRQDPGQGLRLIYYSQIVNDFQKGDIAEGYSVSREKKESFPLTVTSAQKNPTAFYLCASSRTADSGANVLTFGAGSRLTVL.

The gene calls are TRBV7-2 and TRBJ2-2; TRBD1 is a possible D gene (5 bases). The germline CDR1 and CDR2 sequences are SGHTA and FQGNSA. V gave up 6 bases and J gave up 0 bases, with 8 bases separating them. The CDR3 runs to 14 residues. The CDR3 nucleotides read TGTGCCAGCAGTTTGACAGCGAACACCGGGGAGCTGTTTTTT. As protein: CASSLTANTGELFF.

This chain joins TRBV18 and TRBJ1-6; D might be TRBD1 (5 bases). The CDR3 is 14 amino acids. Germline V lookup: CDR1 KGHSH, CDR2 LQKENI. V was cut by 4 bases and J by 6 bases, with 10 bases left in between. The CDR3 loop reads CASSQADINSPLHF. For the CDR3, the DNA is TGTGCCAGCTCACAGGCGGACATTAATTCACCCCTCCACTTT.

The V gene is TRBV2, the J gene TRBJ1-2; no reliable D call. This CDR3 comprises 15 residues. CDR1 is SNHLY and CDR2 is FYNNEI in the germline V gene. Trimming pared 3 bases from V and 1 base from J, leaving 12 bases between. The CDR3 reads CASSDRETINYGYTF. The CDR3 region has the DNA TGTGCCAGCAGTGATAGAGAAACCATTAACTATGGCTACACCTTC. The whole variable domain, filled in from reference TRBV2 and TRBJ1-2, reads EPEVTQTPSHQVTQMGQEVILRCVPISNHLYFYWYRQILGQKVEFLVSFYNNEISEKSEIFDDQFSVERPDGSNFTLKIRSTKLEDSAMYFCASSDRETINYGYTFGSGTRLTVV.

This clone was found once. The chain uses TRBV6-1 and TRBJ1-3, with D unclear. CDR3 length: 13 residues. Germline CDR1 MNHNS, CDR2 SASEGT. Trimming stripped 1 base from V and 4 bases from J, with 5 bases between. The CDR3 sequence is CASSEVLGNTIYF. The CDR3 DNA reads TGTGCCAGCAGTGAAGTTCTGGGAAACACCATATATTTT.

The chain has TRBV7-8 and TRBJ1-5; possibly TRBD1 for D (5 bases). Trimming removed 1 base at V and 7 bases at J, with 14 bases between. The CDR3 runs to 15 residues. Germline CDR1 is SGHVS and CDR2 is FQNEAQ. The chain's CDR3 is CASSLVGGIGQPQHF. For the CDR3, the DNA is TGTGCCAGCAGCTTAGTTGGGGGGATCGGGCAGCCCCAGCATTTT.

DNA of the CDR3: TGTGCCAGCAGCCCCTCGACAGGTTACTCCGAGGCTTTCTTT. Protein: CASSPSTGYSEAFF. This chain joins TRBV7-9 and TRBJ1-1, with a tentative D call TRBD1 (6 bases). CDR1 and CDR2 from the germline V gene are SEHNR and FQNEAQ (reference sequence). Trimming removed 5 bases from V and 11 bases from J, with 21 bases in between. The CDR3 extends over 14 amino acids. The entire variable domain, with the rest obtained from reference TRBV7-9 and TRBJ1-1, is as follows: DTGVSQNPRHKITKRGQNVTFRCDPISEHNRLYWYRQTLGQGPEFLTYFQNEAQLEKSRLLSDRFSAERPKGSFSTLEIQRTEQGDSAMYLCASSPSTGYSEAFFGQGTRLTVV.

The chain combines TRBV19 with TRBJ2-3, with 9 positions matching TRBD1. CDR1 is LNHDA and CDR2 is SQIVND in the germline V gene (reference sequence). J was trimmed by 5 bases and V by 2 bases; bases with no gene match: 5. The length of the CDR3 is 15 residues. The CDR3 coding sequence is TGTGCCAGTAGTATAAGGGACAGGGCGAGAGATACGCAGTATTTT. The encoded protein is CASSIRDRARDTQYF.

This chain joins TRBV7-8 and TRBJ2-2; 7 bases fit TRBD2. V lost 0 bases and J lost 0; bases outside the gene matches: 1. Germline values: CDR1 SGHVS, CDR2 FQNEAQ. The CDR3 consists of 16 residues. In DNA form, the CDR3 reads TGTGCCAGCAGCTTAGCGGGAGGGGCGAACACCGGGGAGCTGTTTTTT. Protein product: CASSLAGGANTGELFF.

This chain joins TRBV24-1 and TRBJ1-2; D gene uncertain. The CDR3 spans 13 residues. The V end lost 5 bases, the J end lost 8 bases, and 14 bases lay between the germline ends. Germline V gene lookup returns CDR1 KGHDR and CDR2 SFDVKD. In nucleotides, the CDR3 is TGTGCCACCAGTGTTTCTGAAGGGAGAGGCTACACCTTC. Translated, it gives CATSVSEGRGYTF.

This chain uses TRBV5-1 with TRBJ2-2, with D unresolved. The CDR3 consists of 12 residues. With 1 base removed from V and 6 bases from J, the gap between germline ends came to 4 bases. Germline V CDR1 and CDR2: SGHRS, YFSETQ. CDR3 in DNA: TGCGCCAGCAGCTTGTTATCCGGGGAGCTGTTTTTT. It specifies CASSLLSGELFF.

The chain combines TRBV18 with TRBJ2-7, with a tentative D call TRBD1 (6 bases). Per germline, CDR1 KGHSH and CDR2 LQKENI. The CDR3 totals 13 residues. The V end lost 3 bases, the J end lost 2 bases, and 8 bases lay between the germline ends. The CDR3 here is CASSPGAPYEQYV. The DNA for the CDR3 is TGTGCCAGCTCACCGGGGGCTCCCTACGAGCAGTACGTC.

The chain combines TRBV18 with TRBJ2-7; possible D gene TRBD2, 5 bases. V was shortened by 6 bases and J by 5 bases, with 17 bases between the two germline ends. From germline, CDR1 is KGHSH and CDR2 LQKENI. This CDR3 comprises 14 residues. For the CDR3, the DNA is TGTGCCAGCTCCCCCCTTGGCGGGCCAAACGAGCAGTACTTC. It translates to CASSPLGGPNEQYF.

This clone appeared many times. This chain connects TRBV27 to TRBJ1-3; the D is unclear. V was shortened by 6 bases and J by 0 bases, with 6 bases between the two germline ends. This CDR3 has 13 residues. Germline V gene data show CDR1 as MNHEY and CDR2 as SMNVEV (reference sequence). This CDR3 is CASSTDSGNTIYF. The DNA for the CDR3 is TGTGCCAGCAGCACAGACTCTGGAAACACCATATATTTT.

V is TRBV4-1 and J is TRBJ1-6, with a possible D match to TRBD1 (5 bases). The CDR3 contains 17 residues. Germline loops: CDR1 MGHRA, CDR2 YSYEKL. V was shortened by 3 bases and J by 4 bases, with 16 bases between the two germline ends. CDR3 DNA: TGCGCCAGCAGCCAGGGAAAAGGGGTTGGGTATAATTCACCCCTCCACTTT. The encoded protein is CASSQGKGVGYNSPLHF.

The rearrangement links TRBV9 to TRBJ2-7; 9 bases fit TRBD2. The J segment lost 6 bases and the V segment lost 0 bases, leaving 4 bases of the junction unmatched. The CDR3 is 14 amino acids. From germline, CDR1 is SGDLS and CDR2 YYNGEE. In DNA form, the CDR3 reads TGTGCCAGCAGCGTAGATCTAGCGGGGAGCGAGCAGTACGTC. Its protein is CASSVDLAGSEQYV.